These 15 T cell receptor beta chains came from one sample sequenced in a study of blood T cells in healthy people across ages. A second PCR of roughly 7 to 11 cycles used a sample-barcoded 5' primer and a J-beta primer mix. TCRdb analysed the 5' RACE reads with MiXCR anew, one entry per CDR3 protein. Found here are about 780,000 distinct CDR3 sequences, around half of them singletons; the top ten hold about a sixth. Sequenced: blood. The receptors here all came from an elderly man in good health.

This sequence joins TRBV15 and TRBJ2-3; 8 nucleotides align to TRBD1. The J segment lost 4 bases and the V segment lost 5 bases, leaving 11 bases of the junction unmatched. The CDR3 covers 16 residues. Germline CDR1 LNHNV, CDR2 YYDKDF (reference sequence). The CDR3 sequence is CATSGYGTGVADTQYF. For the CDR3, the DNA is TGTGCCACCAGCGGATACGGGACAGGTGTTGCAGATACGCAGTATTTT.

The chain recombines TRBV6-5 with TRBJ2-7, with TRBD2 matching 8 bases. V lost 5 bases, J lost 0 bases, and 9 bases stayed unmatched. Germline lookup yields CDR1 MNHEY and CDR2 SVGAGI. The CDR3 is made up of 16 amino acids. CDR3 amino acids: CASSKPIAGSSYEQYF. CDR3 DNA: TGTGCCAGCAGTAAACCCATAGCGGGGAGCTCCTACGAGCAGTACTTC.

CDR3 region: CASSSSAGEVSYEQYF. Here the CDR3 DNA reads TGTGCCAGCAGTTCATCAGCGGGAGAGGTCTCCTACGAGCAGTACTTC. V gene TRBV27 combines with J gene TRBJ2-7; 8 bases agree with TRBD2. The V gene end was trimmed by 4 bases and the J gene end by 0 bases; junction bases not matched to a gene: 8. Germline lookup yields CDR1 MNHEY and CDR2 SMNVEV (reference sequence). This CDR3 spans 16 amino acids.

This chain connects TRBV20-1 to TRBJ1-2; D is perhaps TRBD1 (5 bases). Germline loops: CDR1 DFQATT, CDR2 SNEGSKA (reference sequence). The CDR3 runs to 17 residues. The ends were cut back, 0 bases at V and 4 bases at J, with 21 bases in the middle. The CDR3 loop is CSARDLVVGDYGYGYTF. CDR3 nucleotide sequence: TGCAGTGCTAGAGATCTAGTGGTGGGGGATTATGGCTATGGCTACACCTTC.

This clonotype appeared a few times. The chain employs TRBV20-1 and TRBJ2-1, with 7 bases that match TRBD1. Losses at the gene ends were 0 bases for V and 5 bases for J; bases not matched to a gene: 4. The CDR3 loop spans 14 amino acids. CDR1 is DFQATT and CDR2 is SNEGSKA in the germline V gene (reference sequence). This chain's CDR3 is CSAREGGGHNEQFF. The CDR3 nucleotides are TGCAGTGCTAGAGAAGGGGGCGGCCACAATGAGCAGTTCTTC.

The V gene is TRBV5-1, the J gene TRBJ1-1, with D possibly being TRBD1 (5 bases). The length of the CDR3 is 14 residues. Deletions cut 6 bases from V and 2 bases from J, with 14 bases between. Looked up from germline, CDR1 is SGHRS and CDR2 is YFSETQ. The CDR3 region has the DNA TGCGCCAGCACCTCAGGGACGGGAAACACTGAAGCTTTCTTT. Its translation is CASTSGTGNTEAFF.

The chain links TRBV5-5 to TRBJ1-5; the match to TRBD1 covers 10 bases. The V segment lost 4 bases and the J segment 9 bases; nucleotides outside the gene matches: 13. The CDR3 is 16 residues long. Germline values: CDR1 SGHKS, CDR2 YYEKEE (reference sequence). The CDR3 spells CASSLAGTGDYAPQHF. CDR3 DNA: TGTGCCAGCAGCCTCGCCGGGACAGGGGATTATGCGCCCCAGCATTTT.

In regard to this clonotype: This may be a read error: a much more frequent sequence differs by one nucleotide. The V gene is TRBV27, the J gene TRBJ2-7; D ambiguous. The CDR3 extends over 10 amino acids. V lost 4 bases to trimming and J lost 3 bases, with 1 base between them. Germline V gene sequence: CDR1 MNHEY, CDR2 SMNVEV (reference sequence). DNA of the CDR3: TGTGCCAGCAGTTACTACGAGCAGTACTTC. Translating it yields CASSYYEQYF.

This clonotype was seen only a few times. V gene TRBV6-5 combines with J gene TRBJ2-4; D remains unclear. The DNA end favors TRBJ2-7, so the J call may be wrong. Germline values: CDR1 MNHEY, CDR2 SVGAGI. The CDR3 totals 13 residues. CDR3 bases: TGTGCCAGCAGTCCAACCTTTTCCTACGAGCAGTACTTC. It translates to CASSPTFSYEQYF.

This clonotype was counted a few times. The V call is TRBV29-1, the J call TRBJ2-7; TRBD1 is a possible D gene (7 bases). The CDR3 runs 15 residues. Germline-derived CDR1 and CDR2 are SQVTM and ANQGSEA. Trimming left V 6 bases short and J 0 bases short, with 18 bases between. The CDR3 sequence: CSVKRASGGSYEQYF. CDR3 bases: TGCAGCGTCAAGCGGGCATCAGGGGGCTCCTACGAGCAGTACTTC.

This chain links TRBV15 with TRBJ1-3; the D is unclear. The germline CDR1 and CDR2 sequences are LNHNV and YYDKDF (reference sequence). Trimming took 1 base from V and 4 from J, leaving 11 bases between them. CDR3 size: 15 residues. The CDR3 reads CATSRGKGSGNTIYF. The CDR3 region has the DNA TGTGCCACCAGCAGAGGGAAAGGGTCGGGAAACACCATATATTTT.

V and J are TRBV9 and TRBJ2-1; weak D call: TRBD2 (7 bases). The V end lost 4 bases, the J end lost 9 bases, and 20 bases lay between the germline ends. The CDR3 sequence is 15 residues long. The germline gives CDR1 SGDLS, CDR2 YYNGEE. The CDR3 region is CASSRQAMGGGEQFF. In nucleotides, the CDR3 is TGTGCCAGCAGCCGACAGGCGATGGGGGGGGGTGAGCAGTTCTTC.

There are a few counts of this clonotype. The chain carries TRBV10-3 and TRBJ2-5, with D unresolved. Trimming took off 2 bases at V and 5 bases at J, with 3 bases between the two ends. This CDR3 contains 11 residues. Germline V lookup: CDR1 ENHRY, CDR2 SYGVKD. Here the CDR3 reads CAISEAETQYF. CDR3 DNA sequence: TGTGCCATCAGTGAGGCCGAGACCCAGTACTTC.

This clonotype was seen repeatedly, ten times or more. CDR3 protein: CASSWDVNYGYTF. The DNA for the CDR3 is TGTGCCAGCAGCTGGGACGTCAACTATGGCTACACCTTC. The J gene is TRBJ1-2, the V gene TRBV27; the D gene is possibly TRBD1 (5 bases). CDR1 and CDR2 from the germline V gene are MNHEY and SMNVEV (reference sequence). V was clipped by 6 bases and J by 2 bases, with 10 bases between them. The CDR3 length is 13 residues.

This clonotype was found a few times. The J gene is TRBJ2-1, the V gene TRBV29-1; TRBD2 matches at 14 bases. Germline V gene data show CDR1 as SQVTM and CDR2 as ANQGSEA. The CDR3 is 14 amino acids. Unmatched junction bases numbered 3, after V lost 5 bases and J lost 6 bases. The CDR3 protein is CSVTGTSGSNEQFF. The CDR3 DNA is TGCAGCGTTACCGGGACTAGCGGGAGCAATGAGCAGTTCTTC.